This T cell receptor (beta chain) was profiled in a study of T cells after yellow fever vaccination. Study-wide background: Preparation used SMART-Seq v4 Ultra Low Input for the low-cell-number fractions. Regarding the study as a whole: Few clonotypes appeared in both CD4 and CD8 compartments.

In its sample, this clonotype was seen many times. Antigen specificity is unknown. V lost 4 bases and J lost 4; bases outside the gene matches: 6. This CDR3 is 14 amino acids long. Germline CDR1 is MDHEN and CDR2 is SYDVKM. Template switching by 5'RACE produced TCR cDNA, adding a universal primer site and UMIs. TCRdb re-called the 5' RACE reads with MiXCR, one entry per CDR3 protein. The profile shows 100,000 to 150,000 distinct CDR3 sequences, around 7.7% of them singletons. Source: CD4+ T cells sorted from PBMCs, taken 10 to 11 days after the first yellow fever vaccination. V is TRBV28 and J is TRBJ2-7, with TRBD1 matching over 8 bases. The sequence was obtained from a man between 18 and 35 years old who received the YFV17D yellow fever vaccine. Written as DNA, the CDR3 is TGTGCCAGCAGTTCCCCAGGGGACAGGTACGAGCAGTACGTC. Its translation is CASSSPGDRYEQYV.